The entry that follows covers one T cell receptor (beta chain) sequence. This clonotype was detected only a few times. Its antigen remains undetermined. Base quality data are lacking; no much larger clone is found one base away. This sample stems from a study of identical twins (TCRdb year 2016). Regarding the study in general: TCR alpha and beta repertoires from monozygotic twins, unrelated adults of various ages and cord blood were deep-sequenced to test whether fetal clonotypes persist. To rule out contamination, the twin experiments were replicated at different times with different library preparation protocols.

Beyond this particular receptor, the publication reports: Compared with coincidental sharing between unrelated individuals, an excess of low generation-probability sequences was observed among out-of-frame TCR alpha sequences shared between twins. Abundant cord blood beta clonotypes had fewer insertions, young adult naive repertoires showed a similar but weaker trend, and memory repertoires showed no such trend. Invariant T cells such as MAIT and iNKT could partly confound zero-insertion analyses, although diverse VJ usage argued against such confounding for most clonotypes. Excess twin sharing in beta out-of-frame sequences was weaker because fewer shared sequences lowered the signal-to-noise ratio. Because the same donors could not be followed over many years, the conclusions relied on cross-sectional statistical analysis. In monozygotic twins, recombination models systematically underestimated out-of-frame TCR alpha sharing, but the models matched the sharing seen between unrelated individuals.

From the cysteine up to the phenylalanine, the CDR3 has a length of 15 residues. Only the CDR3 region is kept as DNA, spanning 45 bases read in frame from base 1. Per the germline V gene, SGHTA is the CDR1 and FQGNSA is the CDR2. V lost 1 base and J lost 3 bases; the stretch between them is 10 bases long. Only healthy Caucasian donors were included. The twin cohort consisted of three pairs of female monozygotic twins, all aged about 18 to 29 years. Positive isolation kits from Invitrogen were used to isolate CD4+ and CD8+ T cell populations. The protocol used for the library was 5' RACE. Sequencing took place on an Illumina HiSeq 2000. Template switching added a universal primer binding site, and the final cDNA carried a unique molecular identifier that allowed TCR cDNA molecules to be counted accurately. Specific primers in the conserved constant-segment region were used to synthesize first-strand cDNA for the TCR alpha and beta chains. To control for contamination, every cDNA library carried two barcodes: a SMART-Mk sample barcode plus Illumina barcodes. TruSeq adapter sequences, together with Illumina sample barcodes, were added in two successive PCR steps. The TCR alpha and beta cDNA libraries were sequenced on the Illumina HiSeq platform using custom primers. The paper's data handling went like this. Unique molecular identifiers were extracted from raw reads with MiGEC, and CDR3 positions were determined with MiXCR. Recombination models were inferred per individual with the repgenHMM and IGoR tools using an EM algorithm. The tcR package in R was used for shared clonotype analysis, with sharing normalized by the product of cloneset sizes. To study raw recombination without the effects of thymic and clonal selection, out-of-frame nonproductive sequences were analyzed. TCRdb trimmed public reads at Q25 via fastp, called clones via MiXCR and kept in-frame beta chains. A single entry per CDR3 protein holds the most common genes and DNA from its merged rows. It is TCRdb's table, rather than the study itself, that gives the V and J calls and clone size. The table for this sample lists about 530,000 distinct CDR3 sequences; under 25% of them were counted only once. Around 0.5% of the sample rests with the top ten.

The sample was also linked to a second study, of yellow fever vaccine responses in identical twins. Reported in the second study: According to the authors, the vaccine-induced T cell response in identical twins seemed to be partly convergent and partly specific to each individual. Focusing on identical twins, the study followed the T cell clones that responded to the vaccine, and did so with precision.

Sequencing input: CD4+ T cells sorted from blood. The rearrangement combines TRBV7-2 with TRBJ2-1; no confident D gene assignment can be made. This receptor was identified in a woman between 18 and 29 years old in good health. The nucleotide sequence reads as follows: TGTGCCAGCAGCTTAGTAGGCATGATCTACAATGAGCAGTTCTTC. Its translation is CASSLVGMIYNEQFF. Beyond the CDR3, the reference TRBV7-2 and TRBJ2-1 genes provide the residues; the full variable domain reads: GAGVSQSPSNKVTEKGKDVELRCDPISGHTALYWYRQSLGQGLEFLIYFQGNSAPDKSGLPSDRFSAERTGGSVSTLTIQRTQQEDSAVYLCASSLVGMIYNEQFFGPGTRLTVL.